This passage covers 12 T cell receptor beta chains from one sample sequenced in a study of shared clonotypes between healthy human individuals. TCRdb's copy holds only in-frame clones and misses some; the assay was immunoSEQ multiplex PCR. The sample has roughly 2.5 million clones, over 85% seen once. The sample taken for sequencing was naive CD4+ T cells sorted from blood. Subset here: CD45RA+ positively selected. These receptors were collected from a man between 18 and 29 years old in good health.

This sequence joins TRBV18 and TRBJ1-3, with D uncertain. The CDR3 consists of 16 residues. Deletions cut 6 bases from V and 0 bases from J, with 15 bases between. In germline, CDR1 is KGHSH, CDR2 LQKENI. The CDR3 region is CASSPEWAISGNTIYF. The CDR3 DNA sequence: TGTGCCAGCTCTCCCGAGTGGGCCATCTCTGGAAACACCATATATTTT.

The genes are TRBV4-3 and TRBJ2-3; D remains unclear. CDR1 is LGHNA, CDR2 YSLEER, per germline. The CDR3 has 17 amino acids. V was shortened by 0 bases and J by 1 base, with 14 bases between the two germline ends. CDR3 bases: TGCGCCAGCAGCCAAGAAGTAGGCCCACGGGGCACAGATACGCAGTATTTT. Amino acid sequence: CASSQEVGPRGTDTQYF.

The chain couples TRBV19 to TRBJ1-4, with TRBD1 matching over 10 bases. This CDR3 has 16 amino acids. Looked up from germline, CDR1 is LNHDA and CDR2 is SQIVND (reference sequence). V lost 4 bases, J lost 7 bases, and 9 bases stayed unmatched. CDR3 nucleotide sequence: TGTGCCAGTAGTACCTCCCGGACAGGGGGAGGTGAAAAACTGTTTTTT. This codes for CASSTSRTGGGEKLFF.

This clone was seen once. The chain employs TRBV5-4 and TRBJ2-1, with TRBD2 matching 15 bases. J gave up 9 bases and V 5 bases, and 9 bases lay outside the gene matches. CDR1 is SGHNT, CDR2 YYREEE, per germline (reference sequence). This CDR3 has 16 amino acids. This chain's CDR3 is CASRTDPGLAGGEQFF. CDR3 coding DNA: TGTGCCAGCAGGACGGATCCGGGACTAGCGGGAGGTGAGCAGTTCTTC.

The chain combines TRBV9 with TRBJ2-3; 9 bases agree with TRBD1. The CDR3 has 18 residues. Germline CDR1 is SGDLS and CDR2 is YYNGEE. V was pared by 9 bases and J by 3 bases, with 20 bases of the junction left unmatched. The chain's CDR3 is CATGRGTGFGGLTDTQYF. The CDR3 nucleotides read TGTGCCACAGGACGAGGGACAGGGTTCGGGGGGCTGACAGATACGCAGTATTTT.

This sequence joins TRBV29-1 and TRBJ2-1; 7 bases line up with TRBD2. Trimming at V came to 4 bases and at J to 6 bases, leaving 9 bases not matched to a gene. The CDR3 has 14 amino acids. CDR1 and CDR2 (germline): SQVTM, ANQGSEA. This CDR3 is CSVVEGGPPNEQFF. The CDR3 DNA reads TGCAGCGTTGTTGAGGGAGGGCCCCCCAATGAGCAGTTCTTC.

V gene TRBV28 combines with J gene TRBJ1-1; 7 nucleotides align to TRBD1. Germline CDR1 is MDHEN and CDR2 is SYDVKM. Losses at the gene ends were 5 bases for V and 0 bases for J; bases not matched to a gene: 6. The CDR3 sequence is 15 residues long. CDR3 protein: CASSRWGTVNTEAFF. The CDR3 bases are TGTGCCAGCAGTCGATGGGGGACAGTGAACACTGAAGCTTTCTTT. Filled out from reference TRBV28 and TRBJ1-1, the complete variable domain reads DVKVTQSSRYLVKRTGEKVFLECVQDMDHENMFWYRQDPGLGLRLIYFSYDVKMKEKGDIPEGYSVSREKKERFSLILESASTNQTSMYLCASSRWGTVNTEAFFGQGTRLTVV.

The rearrangement links TRBV28 to TRBJ1-5; no reliable D call. The CDR3 has 15 amino acids. The V and J ends lost 6 bases and 0 bases respectively, with 12 bases between them. Per the germline V gene, CDR1 is MDHEN and CDR2 is SYDVKM. CDR3 coding DNA: TGTGCCAGCAGATTCGGTGGCTCTAGCAATCAGCCCCAGCATTTT. Amino acids: CASRFGGSSNQPQHF.

The CDR3 reads CATKQGRNTGELFF. CDR3 DNA: TGTGCCACCAAACAGGGCCGGAACACCGGGGAGCTGTTTTTT. J is TRBJ2-2 and V is TRBV7-3; maybe TRBD1 (6 bases). Trimming stripped 10 bases from V and 1 base from J, with 13 bases between. The germline gives CDR1 SGHTA, CDR2 FQGTGA. The CDR3 totals 14 residues.

The J gene is TRBJ1-1, the V gene TRBV5-4; possible D gene TRBD1, 5 bases. The germline CDR1 and CDR2 sequences are SGHNT and YYREEE (reference sequence). The CDR3 is 15 amino acids. Trimming stripped 4 bases from V and 1 base from J, with 14 bases between. As DNA, the CDR3 is TGTGCCAGCAGCCAAGAGAGGGGCGGGAACACTGAAGCTTTCTTT. It codes for CASSQERGGNTEAFF.

J is TRBJ1-3 and V is TRBV7-2, with 10 bases that match TRBD1. Germline values: CDR1 SGHTA, CDR2 FQGNSA. The J segment lost 2 bases and the V segment lost 5 bases, leaving 15 bases of the junction unmatched. CDR3 size: 19 residues. The CDR3, as DNA: TGTGCCAGCAGCCCACAGAATGTCGGGGACAGGGGCACTGGAAACACCATATATTTT. It specifies CASSPQNVGDRGTGNTIYF.

In its sample, this clone was seen once. The rearrangement links TRBV29-1 to TRBJ2-7, with D possibly matching TRBD2 (5 bases). Germline V gene sequence: CDR1 SQVTM, CDR2 ANQGSEA. The CDR3 covers 13 residues. V was shortened by 4 bases and J by 6 bases, with 16 bases between the two germline ends. CDR3 loop: CSVVGLGTFEQYF. CDR3 nucleotide sequence: TGCAGCGTTGTAGGACTGGGAACCTTCGAGCAGTACTTC.